The 24 T cell receptor beta chains below come from one sample, sequenced in a study of blood T cell repertoires in COVID-19. Repertoires were generated with immunoSEQ multiplex PCR, while TCRdb's copy carries only in-frame clones and drops some. The sample contains about 120,000 clones, roughly 80% of which appear only once. The specimen sequenced was peripheral blood. Receptors were obtained from a human donor in a cohort sampled during active COVID-19.

The rearrangement joins TRBV20-1 to TRBJ1-3; D not certain. The V and J ends lost 3 bases and 0 bases respectively, with 9 bases between them. CDR1 is DFQATT and CDR2 is SNEGSKA in the germline V gene (reference sequence). The CDR3 sequence is 14 residues long. CDR3 region: CSASIANSGNTIYF. DNA for the CDR3: TGCAGTGCTAGTATAGCCAACTCTGGAAACACCATATATTTT.

The chain employs TRBV6-6 and TRBJ1-2; 8 bases are shared with TRBD1. The CDR3 totals 15 residues. Germline values: CDR1 MNHNY, CDR2 SVGAGI (reference sequence). Trimming cost V 5 bases and J 3 bases; bases outside gene matches: 8. CDR3 region: CASSRSTGADYGYTF. The CDR3 DNA sequence: TGTGCCAGCAGTCGATCGACAGGGGCGGACTATGGCTACACCTTC.

The rearrangement joins TRBV18 to TRBJ2-1, with 9 bases lining up with TRBD2. This CDR3 is 14 amino acids long. Germline assignment: CDR1 KGHSH and CDR2 LQKENI. V was clipped by 6 bases and J by 6 bases; unmatched bases: 6. The CDR3 DNA follows: TGTGCCAGCTCCGAGACTAGCGGCATCAATGAGCAGTTCTTC. The encoded protein is CASSETSGINEQFF.

The DNA of the CDR3 is TGTGCCAGCAGGGCAGGTTCGGTGGGCACAGATACGCAGTATTTT. Its protein product is CASRAGSVGTDTQYF. The chain has TRBV2 and TRBJ2-3, with D unresolved. Germline CDR1 reads SNHLY; CDR2 reads FYNNEI. This CDR3 is built from 15 residues. The V gene lost 6 bases and the J gene lost 1 base, with 14 bases spanning the gap.

The chain combines TRBV18 with TRBJ2-7, with D possibly matching TRBD1 (5 bases). The CDR3 consists of 16 residues. Trimming left V 2 bases short and J 7 bases short, with 21 bases between. Germline V gives CDR1 KGHSH, CDR2 LQKENI. The CDR3 DNA reads TGTGCCAGCTCACCATTCCAGGACACCGACCTTGGGGAGCAGTACTTC. Protein: CASSPFQDTDLGEQYF.

This chain connects TRBV6-5 to TRBJ2-7, with D possibly TRBD1 on 6 matching bases. Germline V gene lookup returns CDR1 MNHEY and CDR2 SVGAGI. The CDR3 runs 14 residues. The germline V and J ends were trimmed by 7 bases and 2 bases, with 15 bases remaining between them. CDR3 nucleotide sequence: TGTGCCAGCACAGATGACAGGACCCCCTACGAGCAGTACTTC. The encoded protein is CASTDDRTPYEQYF.

The chain recombines TRBV4-3 with TRBJ2-7; no clear D gene. Trimming took off 0 bases at V and 0 bases at J, with 9 bases between the two ends. Germline CDR1 and CDR2: LGHNA and YSLEER. The CDR3 sequence is 15 residues long. The CDR3 bases are TGCGCCAGCAGCCAAGACTTGATCAGCTCCTACGAGCAGTACTTC. This encodes CASSQDLISSYEQYF.

V gene TRBV30 combines with J gene TRBJ2-3; 8 bases align to TRBD2. The CDR3 is made up of 13 amino acids. Germline V gene sequence: CDR1 GTSNPN, CDR2 SVGIG (reference sequence). V shed 4 bases, J shed 5 bases, and the junction held 5 bases outside the gene matches. Here the CDR3 reads CAWIKREQDTQYF. The CDR3, as DNA: TGTGCCTGGATAAAGCGGGAGCAAGATACGCAGTATTTT.

Turning to this clone: An end of the junction does not agree with germline; a read error may underlie this. This chain uses TRBV4-1 with TRBJ2-2, with 12 positions matching TRBD1. CDR3 size: 18 residues. Germline CDR1 MGHRA, CDR2 YSYEKL. CDR3 coding DNA: TGCGCCAGCAGCAAAGAGGGGACAGGGGGCGTTCGCACCGGGGAGCTGTTTTTT. Protein product: CASSKEGTGGVRTGELFF.

This chain connects TRBV5-1 to TRBJ1-2; possibly TRBD1 for D (6 bases). Trimming took off 0 bases at V and 4 bases at J, with 16 bases between the two ends. Germline values: CDR1 SGHRS, CDR2 YFSETQ. The CDR3 covers 16 residues. The CDR3 loop reads CASSLGQAREAYGYTF. Here the CDR3 DNA reads TGCGCCAGCAGCTTGGGACAGGCCCGGGAGGCCTATGGCTACACCTTC.

The chain combines TRBV12-5 with TRBJ1-2, with no clear D. The CDR3 runs 12 residues. Germline CDR1 and CDR2: LGHNT and FRNRAP. Trimming removed 5 bases from V and 5 bases from J, with 9 bases in between. The CDR3 nucleotides are TGTGCTAGTGGTCCCCTCGAGTATGGCTACACCTTC. Translation gives CASGPLEYGYTF.

The chain combines TRBV6-5 with TRBJ1-1; 7 bases fit TRBD1. J gave up 2 bases and V 3 bases, and 6 bases lay outside the gene matches. Germline V lookup: CDR1 MNHEY, CDR2 SVGAGI. The CDR3 has 15 residues. The CDR3 is CASSYQGQSNTEAFF. The CDR3 DNA sequence: TGTGCCAGCAGTTATCAGGGACAGAGTAACACTGAAGCTTTCTTT.

The chain carries TRBV7-9 and TRBJ1-5; unclear D gene. The CDR3 consists of 13 residues. From germline, CDR1 is SEHNR and CDR2 FQNEAQ (reference sequence). V was cut by 5 bases and J by 7 bases, with 12 bases left in between. The CDR3 loop is CASSDSYGQPQHF. For the CDR3, the DNA is TGTGCCAGCAGCGACTCCTACGGACAGCCCCAGCATTTT.

The rearrangement joins TRBV19 to TRBJ2-3; TRBD1 aligns across 9 bases. The CDR3 totals 18 residues. Per germline, CDR1 LNHDA and CDR2 SQIVND (reference sequence). V lost 2 bases to trimming and J lost 0 bases; unmatched junction nucleotides: 9. CDR3 amino acids: CASSISWGTGTSTDTQYF. CDR3 DNA: TGTGCCAGTAGTATATCCTGGGGGACAGGGACTAGCACAGATACGCAGTATTTT.

V gene TRBV21-1 combines with J gene TRBJ2-5; TRBD2, the D gene given by the table, was not confirmed from the DNA. TRBV21-1 is a pseudogene segment. CDR3 length: 13 residues. CDR3 DNA sequence: TGTGCCAGCAGTACCGGTAGCCAAGAGACCCAGTACTTC. Protein product: CASSTGSQETQYF.

CDR3 sequence reads: CASSPNIGRNTEAFF. CDR3 nucleotide sequence: TGTGCCAGCAGCCCAAATATAGGGAGGAACACTGAAGCTTTCTTT. The V gene is TRBV9, the J gene TRBJ1-1; D call uncertain. Trimming took 4 bases from V and 1 from J, leaving 14 bases between them. Germline V lookup: CDR1 SGDLS, CDR2 YYNGEE. The CDR3 loop spans 15 amino acids.

The chain joins TRBV12-3 or TRBV12-4 to TRBJ2-5; 8 bases match TRBD1. The CDR3 spans 13 residues. The J segment lost 2 bases and the V segment lost 6 bases, leaving 2 bases of the junction unmatched. The chain's CDR3 is CASSRQGQETQYF. CDR3 coding DNA: TGTGCCAGCAGCCGACAGGGGCAAGAGACCCAGTACTTC.

This clone was observed a handful of times. The V gene is TRBV18, the J gene TRBJ1-1; D unresolved. V lost 3 bases to trimming and J lost 1 base, with 9 bases between them. This CDR3 contains 14 residues. Germline values: CDR1 KGHSH, CDR2 LQKENI. The CDR3 bases are TGTGCCAGCTCACCGGCGGTGGGGAACACTGAAGCTTTCTTT. Residues: CASSPAVGNTEAFF.

The CDR3 sequence is CASSQDGAREVPGANVLTF. The DNA for the CDR3 is TGCGCCAGCAGCCAAGATGGGGCCAGGGAGGTGCCTGGGGCCAACGTCCTGACTTTC. This rearrangement joins TRBV4-1 to TRBJ2-6; tentative D call: TRBD2 (6 bases). Germline assignment: CDR1 MGHRA and CDR2 YSYEKL. The ends were cut back, 0 bases at V and 2 bases at J, with 17 bases in the middle. The CDR3 sequence is 19 residues long.

V is TRBV6-5 and J is TRBJ1-1; 7 bases match TRBD1. There are 15 residues in the CDR3. The ends lost 10 bases at V and 0 bases at J; junction bases unmatched: 11. CDR1 is MNHEY, CDR2 SVGAGI, per germline. CDR3: CATSTSGQLNTEAFF. Here the CDR3 DNA reads TGTGCCACCTCAACGTCGGGACAGCTGAACACTGAAGCTTTCTTT.

The chain recombines TRBV9 with TRBJ2-1; TRBD1 might be the D (6 bases). This CDR3 region has 13 residues. The germline V gene encodes CDR1 SGDLS and CDR2 YYNGEE. Trimming took 7 bases from V and 6 from J, leaving 14 bases between them. The CDR3 here is CASQTGRGNEQFF. CDR3 bases: TGTGCCAGCCAGACAGGCAGGGGCAATGAGCAGTTCTTC.

This CDR3 is CASSTGGVGNTIYF. The CDR3 region has the DNA TGCGCCAGCAGTACAGGGGGCGTTGGAAACACCATATATTTT. The chain links TRBV5-1 to TRBJ1-3, with 9 bases matching TRBD1. This CDR3 comprises 14 residues. Germline V gives CDR1 SGHRS, CDR2 YFSETQ. Trimming cost V 5 bases and J 3 bases; bases outside gene matches: 3.

CDR3 DNA: TGCGCCAGCAGCTTGGACGCAGGGGCCTCCTACGAGCAGTACTTC. This gives the protein CASSLDAGASYEQYF. The J gene is TRBJ2-7, the V gene TRBV5-1, with D tentatively TRBD1 (6 bases). The V gene lost 0 bases and the J gene lost 0 bases, with 10 bases spanning the gap. Germline V gene lookup returns CDR1 SGHRS and CDR2 YFSETQ. CDR3 size: 15 residues.

The chain recombines TRBV9 with TRBJ2-3; the D gene is possibly TRBD2 (5 bases). The germline V and J ends were trimmed by 3 bases and 0 bases, with 8 bases remaining between them. Germline CDR1 SGDLS, CDR2 YYNGEE. This CDR3 is built from 14 residues. The CDR3 reads CASSAGFSTDTQYF. Written as DNA, the CDR3 is TGTGCCAGCAGCGCGGGATTTAGCACAGATACGCAGTATTTT.